These T cell receptor beta chains were read from a single sample in a study of regulatory T cells in long-lasting Graves disease. TCRdb itself ran the multiplex PCR reads through MiXCR, one entry per CDR3 protein. The sample holds approximately 390,000 distinct CDR3 sequences; 15% to 20% are singletons and the top ten take roughly a fifth. The same data also contributed to another study, on T cells in Graves' hyperthyroidism and ophthalmopathy.

Sequenced material: peripheral blood mononuclear cells (PBMCs), taken at new diagnosis, from a patient treated with antithyroid drugs. The origin of the receptors is a woman younger than 35 with Graves disease. CDR3s include the opening cysteine and the closing phenylalanine or tryptophan. D genes are given only for firm matches. Expanded clones get a size class; other rows say once, few or many, or leave the size out.

- | TRBJ1-1 | - | TRBV5-1 | TGCGCCAGCGGCTGGGACGGGGACACTGAAGCTTTCTTT | CASGWDGDTEAFF
- | TRBJ2-3 | many | TRBV11-2 | TGTGCCAGCAGCTTTCCCGACTACCGGTCAGATACGCAGTATTTT | CASSFPDYRSDTQYF
- | TRBJ1-1 | few | TRBV19 | TGTGCCAGTAGCGAATGGCGGGCCATGAACACTGAAGCTTTCTTT | CASSEWRAMNTEAFF
- | TRBJ1-5 | many | TRBV20-1 | TGCAGTGCTGGAAGCATGGCCTCGACCCAGCATTTT | CSAGSMASTQHF
TRBD1 | TRBJ2-1 | many | TRBV30 | TGTGCCTGGAGTGTGAGAGGGGGCTTAGGAAATGAGCAGTTCTTC | CAWSVRGGLGNEQFF
- | TRBJ2-7 | many | TRBV7-3 | TGTGCCAGCAGCCAGGACAAATCTGGATTGCAGTACTTC | CASSQDKSGLQYF
- | TRBJ2-7 | many | TRBV20-1 | TGCAGTGCTCCAGGGCCAACCTACGAGCAGTACTTC | CSAPGPTYEQYF
- | TRBJ2-1 | many | TRBV28 | TGTGCCAGCAGTTTTATTGGGAGGGGGGCTGAGCAGTTCTTC | CASSFIGRGAEQFF
- | TRBJ1-1 | many | TRBV29-1 | TGCAGCGTGTATCTTTGGGAGGGGAACACTGAAGCTTTCTTT | CSVYLWEGNTEAFF
- | TRBJ1-3 | few | TRBV29-1 | TGCAGCGTTGGGAACAGGCACTCTGGAAACACCATATATTTT | CSVGNRHSGNTIYF
TRBD1 | TRBJ2-1 | few | TRBV29-1 | TGCAGCAACCGCAATGACAGGGGCAATGAGCAGTTCTTC | CSNRNDRGNEQFF
- | TRBJ2-7 | many | TRBV28 | TGTGCCAGCAGTCCCCCAGCCGGGGGAATCCACGAGCAGTACTTC | CASSPPAGGIHEQYF
- | TRBJ2-7 | many | TRBV3-1 | TGTGCCAGCAGCCAAGATTCTACAGGGAGAGGCGAGCAGTACTTC | CASSQDSTGRGEQYF
TRBD1 | TRBJ1-2 | many | TRBV30 | TGTGCCTGGAGTAGGGACAGGATTTATGGCTACACCTTC | CAWSRDRIYGYTF
- | TRBJ2-1 | many | TRBV3-1 | TGTGCCAGCAGCCCCGGCGTGGGGTCCTCAAATGAGCAGTTCTTC | CASSPGVGSSNEQFF
- | TRBJ2-2 | many | TRBV7-3 | TGTGCCAGCAGCTTAGTTAGTTCCGGGGAGCTGTTTTTT | CASSLVSSGELFF
TRBD1 | TRBJ1-2 | few | TRBV2 | TGTGCCAGCAGCCAACCCGGACAGGGGGCTCTTGGCTACACCTTC | CASSQPGQGALGYTF
- | TRBJ2-5 | many | TRBV7-3 | TGTGCCAGCAGCTTAACCTCCGAAGAGACCCAGTACTTC | CASSLTSEETQYF
TRBD2 | TRBJ2-1 | many | TRBV11-2 | TGTGCCAGCAGCCCGTTTGCGGGAGGGTTGTTCTTC | CASSPFAGGLFF
- | TRBJ1-1 | many | TRBV25-1 | TGTGCCAGCAGTGAAGATACAGGGAACACTGAAGCTTTCTTT | CASSEDTGNTEAFF